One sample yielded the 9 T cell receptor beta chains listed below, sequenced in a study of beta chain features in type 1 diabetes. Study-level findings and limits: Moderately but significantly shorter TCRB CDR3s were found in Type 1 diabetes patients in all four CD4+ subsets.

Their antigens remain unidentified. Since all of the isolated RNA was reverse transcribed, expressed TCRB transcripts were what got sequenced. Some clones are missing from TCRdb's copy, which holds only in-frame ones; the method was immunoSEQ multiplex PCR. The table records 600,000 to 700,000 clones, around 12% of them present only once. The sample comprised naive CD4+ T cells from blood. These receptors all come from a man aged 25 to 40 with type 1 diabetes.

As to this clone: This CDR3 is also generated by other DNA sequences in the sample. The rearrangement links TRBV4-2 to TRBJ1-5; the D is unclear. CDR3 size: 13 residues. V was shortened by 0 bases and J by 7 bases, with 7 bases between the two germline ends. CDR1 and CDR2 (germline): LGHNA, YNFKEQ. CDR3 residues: CASSQDLDQPQHF. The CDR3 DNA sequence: TGTGCCAGCAGCCAAGATCTGGACCAGCCCCAGCATTTT.

CDR3 amino acids: CASSQGAVTGELFF. The CDR3 coding sequence is TGTGCCAGCAGTCAGGGGGCGGTCACCGGGGAGCTGTTTTTT. V and J are TRBV27 and TRBJ2-2; 8 bases fit TRBD1. The ends lost 5 bases at V and 4 bases at J; junction bases unmatched: 3. Per the germline V gene, CDR1 is MNHEY and CDR2 is SMNVEV (reference sequence). The length of the CDR3 is 14 residues.

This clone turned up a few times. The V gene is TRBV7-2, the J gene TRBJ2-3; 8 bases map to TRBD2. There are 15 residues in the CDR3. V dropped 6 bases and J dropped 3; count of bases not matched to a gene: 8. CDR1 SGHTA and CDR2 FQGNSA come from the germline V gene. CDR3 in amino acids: CASRGLEMMTDTQYF. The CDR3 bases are TGTGCCAGCAGGGGACTAGAAATGATGACAGATACGCAGTATTTT.

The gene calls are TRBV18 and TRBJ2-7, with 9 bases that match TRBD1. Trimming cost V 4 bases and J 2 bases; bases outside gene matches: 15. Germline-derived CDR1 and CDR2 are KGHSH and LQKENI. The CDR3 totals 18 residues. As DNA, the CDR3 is TGTGCCAGCTCACTCACACACGACCCGGGACAGGGAACCTACGAGCAGTACTTC. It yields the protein CASSLTHDPGQGTYEQYF.

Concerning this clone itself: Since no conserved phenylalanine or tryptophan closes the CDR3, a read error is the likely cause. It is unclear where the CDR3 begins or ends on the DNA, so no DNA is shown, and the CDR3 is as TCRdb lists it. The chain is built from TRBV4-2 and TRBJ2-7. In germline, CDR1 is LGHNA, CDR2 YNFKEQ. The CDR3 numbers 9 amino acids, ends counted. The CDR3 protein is CASSQDPAL.

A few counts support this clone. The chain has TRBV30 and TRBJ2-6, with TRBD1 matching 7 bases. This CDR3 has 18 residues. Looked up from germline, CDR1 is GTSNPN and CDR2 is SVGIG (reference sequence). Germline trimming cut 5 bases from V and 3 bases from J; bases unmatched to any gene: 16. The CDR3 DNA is TGTGCCTGGGCGGTGCTGGGACAGTCGTTTGGTGGGGCCAACGTCCTGACTTTC. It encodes CAWAVLGQSFGGANVLTF. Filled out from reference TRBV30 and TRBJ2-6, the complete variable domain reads SQTIHQWPATLVQPVGSPLSLECTVEGTSNPNLYWYRQAAGRGLQLLFYSVGIGQISSEVPQNLSASRPQDRQFILSSKKLLLSDSGFYLCAWAVLGQSFGGANVLTFGAGSRLTVL.

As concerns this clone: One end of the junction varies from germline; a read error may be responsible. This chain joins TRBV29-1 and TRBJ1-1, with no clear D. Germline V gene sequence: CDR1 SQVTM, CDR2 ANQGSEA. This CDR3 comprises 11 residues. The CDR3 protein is CSAGWNTEVFF. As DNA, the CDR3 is TGCAGCGCTGGGTGGAACACTGAAGTTTTCTTT. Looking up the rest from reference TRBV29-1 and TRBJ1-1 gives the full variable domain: SAVISQKPSRDICQRGTSLTIQCQVDSQVTMMFWYRQQPGQSLTLIATANQGSEATYESGFVIDKFPISRPNLTFSTLTVSNMSPEDSSIYLCSAGWNTEVFFGQGTRLTVV.

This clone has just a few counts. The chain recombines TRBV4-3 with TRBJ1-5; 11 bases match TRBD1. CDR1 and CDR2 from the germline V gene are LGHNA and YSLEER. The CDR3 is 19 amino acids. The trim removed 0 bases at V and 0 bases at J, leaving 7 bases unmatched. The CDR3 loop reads CASSQDWTGGAGSNQPQHF. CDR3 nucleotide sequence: TGCGCCAGCAGCCAAGATTGGACAGGGGGCGCGGGTAGCAATCAGCCCCAGCATTTT.

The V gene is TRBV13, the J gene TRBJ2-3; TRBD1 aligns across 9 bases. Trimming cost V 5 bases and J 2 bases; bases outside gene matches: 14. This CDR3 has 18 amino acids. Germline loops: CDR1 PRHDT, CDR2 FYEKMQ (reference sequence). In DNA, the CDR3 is TGTGCCAGCAGCCAGACAGGGGGTACGCCGCCGATCACAGATACGCAGTATTTT. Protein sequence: CASSQTGGTPPITDTQYF. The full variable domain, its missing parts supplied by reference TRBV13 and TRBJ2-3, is AAGVIQSPRHLIKEKRETATLKCYPIPRHDTVYWYQQGPGQDPQFLISFYEKMQSDKGSIPDRFSAQQFSDYHSELNMSSLELGDSALYFCASSQTGGTPPITDTQYFGPGTRLTVL.